Listed below are T cell receptor beta chains from one sample, sequenced in a study of T-cell reconstitution after alpha-beta-depleted transplantation in children. Via MiXCR, TCRdb re-called the PCR reads, giving one row per CDR3 protein. In the table there are about 350,000 distinct CDR3 sequences, 15% to 20% of which are singletons. This material consisted of PBMCs, mostly from graft donor cells, taken 360 days after TCRalphabeta/CD19-depleted stem cell transplant. These TCRs come from a male patient between 2 and 15 years old who had a stem cell transplant for acute lymphoblastic leukemia, so the T cells may come from the graft donor. Each CDR3 is given with its conserved first and last residue. Each record gives: J gene, clone size, D gene, V gene, CDR3 DNA, CDR3 protein. A D gene is named only where the DNA matches it firmly. Rows may omit the clone size; those that give it use once, few, many or a size class.

TRBJ2-3 many - TRBV28 TGTGCCAGCAGCCCGAGGTGGAGCACAGATACGCAGTATTTT CASSPRWSTDTQYF
TRBJ1-4 few - TRBV4-3 TGCGCCAGCAGCCAAGAGGAGAAGACTAATGAAAAACTGTTTTTT CASSQEEKTNEKLFF
TRBJ2-3 many - TRBV4-3 TGCGCCAGCAGCCGGAACAGAGATACGCAGTATTTT CASSRNRDTQYF
TRBJ2-1 - - TRBV14 TGTGCCAGCAGTTTAGCTTTTGGGCAGAATGAGCAGTTCTTC CASSLAFGQNEQFF
TRBJ2-1 few TRBD2 TRBV7-9 TGTGCCACTGGACTAGCGTACGGCAATGAGCAGTTCTTC CATGLAYGNEQFF
TRBJ1-2 few - TRBV9 TGTGCCAGCAGCTACAAACAGGACTATGGCTACACCTTC CASSYKQDYGYTF
TRBJ2-5 - TRBD2 TRBV7-3 TGTGCCAGCAGCTTACCGAAGGCTAGCGGGAGGGCCCACCAAGAGACCCAGTACTTC CASSLPKASGRAHQETQYF
TRBJ1-2 few - TRBV4-3 TGCGCCAGCAGCCAAGATCGCGGGGCTGGCTACACCTTC CASSQDRGAGYTF
TRBJ2-6 few - TRBV6-2/TRBV6-3 TGTGCCAGCAGCCCACCACTCACAGGGCTGATCCGTTCTGGGGCCAACGTCCTGACTTTC CASSPPLTGLIRSGANVLTF
TRBJ2-7 - - TRBV4-3 TGCGCCAGCAGCCAAGATCGAGTGTCGGGAGACCCCCAGCAGTACTTC CASSQDRVSGDPQQYF
TRBJ2-5 - - TRBV28 TGTGCCAGCAGTGAAACTAGCTTGCAAGAGACCCAGTACTTC CASSETSLQETQYF
TRBJ2-7 few TRBD2 TRBV29-1 TGCAGCGTTGATTACAGGGGAGGACTAGCGGGGAACTACGAGCAGTACTTC CSVDYRGGLAGNYEQYF
TRBJ2-1 few TRBD2 TRBV6-1 TGTGCCAGCAGTCCGGGACTAGCGGGAGTAAAGAATGAGCAGTTCTTC CASSPGLAGVKNEQFF